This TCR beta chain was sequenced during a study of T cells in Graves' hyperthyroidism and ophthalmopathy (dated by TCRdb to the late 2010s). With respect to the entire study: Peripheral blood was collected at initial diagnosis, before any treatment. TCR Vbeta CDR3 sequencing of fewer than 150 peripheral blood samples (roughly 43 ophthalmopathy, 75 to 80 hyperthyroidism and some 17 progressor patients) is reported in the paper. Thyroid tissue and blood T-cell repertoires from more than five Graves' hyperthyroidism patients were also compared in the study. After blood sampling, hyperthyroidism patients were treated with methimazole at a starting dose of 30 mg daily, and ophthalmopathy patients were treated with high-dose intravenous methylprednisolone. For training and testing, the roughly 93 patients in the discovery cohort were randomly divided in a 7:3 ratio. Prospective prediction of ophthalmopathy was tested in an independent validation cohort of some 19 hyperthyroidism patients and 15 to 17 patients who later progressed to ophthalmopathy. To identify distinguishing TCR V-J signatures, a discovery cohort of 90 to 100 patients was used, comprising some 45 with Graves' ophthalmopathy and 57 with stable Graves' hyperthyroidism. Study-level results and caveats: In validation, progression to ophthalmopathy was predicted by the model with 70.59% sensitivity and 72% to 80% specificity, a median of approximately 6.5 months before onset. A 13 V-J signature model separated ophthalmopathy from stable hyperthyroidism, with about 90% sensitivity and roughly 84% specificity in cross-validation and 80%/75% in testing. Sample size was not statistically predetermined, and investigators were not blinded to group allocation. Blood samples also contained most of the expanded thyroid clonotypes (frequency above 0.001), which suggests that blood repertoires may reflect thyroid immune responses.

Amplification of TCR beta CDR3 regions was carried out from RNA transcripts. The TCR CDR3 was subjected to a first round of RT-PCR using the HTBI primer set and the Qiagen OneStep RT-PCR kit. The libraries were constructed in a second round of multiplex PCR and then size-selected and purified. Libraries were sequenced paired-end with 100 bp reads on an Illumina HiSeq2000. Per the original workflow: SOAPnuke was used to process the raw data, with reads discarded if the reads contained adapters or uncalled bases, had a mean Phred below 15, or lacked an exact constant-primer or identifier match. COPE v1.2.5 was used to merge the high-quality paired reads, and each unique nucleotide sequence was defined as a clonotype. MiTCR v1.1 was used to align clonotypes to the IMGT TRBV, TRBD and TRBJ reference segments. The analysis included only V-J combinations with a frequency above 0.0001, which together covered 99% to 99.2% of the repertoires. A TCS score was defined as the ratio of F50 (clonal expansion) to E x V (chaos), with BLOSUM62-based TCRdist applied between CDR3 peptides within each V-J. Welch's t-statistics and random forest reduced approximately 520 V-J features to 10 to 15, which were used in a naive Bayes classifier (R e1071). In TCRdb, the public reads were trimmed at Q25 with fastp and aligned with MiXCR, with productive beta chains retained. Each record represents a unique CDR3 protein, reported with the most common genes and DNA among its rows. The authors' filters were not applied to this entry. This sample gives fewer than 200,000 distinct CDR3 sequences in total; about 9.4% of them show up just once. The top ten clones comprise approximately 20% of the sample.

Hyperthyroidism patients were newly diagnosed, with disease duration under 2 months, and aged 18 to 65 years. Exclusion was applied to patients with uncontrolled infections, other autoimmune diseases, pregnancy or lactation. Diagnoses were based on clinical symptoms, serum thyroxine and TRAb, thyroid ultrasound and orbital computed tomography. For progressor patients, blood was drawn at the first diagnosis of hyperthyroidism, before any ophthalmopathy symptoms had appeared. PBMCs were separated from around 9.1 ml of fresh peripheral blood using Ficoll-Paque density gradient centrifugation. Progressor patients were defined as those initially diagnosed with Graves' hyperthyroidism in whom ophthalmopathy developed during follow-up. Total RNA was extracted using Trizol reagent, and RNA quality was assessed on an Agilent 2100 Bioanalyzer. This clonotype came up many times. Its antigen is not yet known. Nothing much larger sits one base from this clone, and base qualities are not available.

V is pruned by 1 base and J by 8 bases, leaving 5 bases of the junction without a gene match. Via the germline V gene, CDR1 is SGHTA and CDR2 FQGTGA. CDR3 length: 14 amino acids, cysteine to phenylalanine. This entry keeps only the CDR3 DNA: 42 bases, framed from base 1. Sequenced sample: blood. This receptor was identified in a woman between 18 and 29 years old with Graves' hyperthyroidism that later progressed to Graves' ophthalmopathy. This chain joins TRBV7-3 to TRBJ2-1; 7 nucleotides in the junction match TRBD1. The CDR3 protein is CASSLSFRGHEQFF. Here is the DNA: TGTGCCAGCAGCTTAAGTTTTAGGGGGCATGAGCAGTTCTTC.